Listed below are T cell receptor beta chains from one sample, sequenced in a study of CXCR3-negative and CXCR3-positive naive CD8 T cells. TCRdb reprocessed the 5' RACE reads, with one entry per CDR3 protein and no DNA. This table lists over 80,000 distinct CDR3 sequences. The sequenced sample was naive CXCR3- CD8+ T cells from blood. Receptors originate from a human donor in good health. Some clones in this sample may be carry-over from other donors' samples. Both conserved end residues are part of each CDR3.

j_call,v_call,cdr3_aa
TRBJ2-6,TRBV29-1,CSVYDRDTGANVLTF
TRBJ2-5,TRBV3-1,CASSQDRMRETQYF
TRBJ1-1,TRBV7-9,CASSSTESEAFF
TRBJ2-7,TRBV3-1,CASTGGPTYEQYF
TRBJ1-2,TRBV4-1,CASSHRQGMGGYTF
TRBJ2-5,TRBV7-2,CASSFGDVQTQYF
TRBJ1-1,TRBV6-1,CASSLTGREAFF
TRBJ2-3,TRBV6-2/TRBV6-3,CASSYLATSDTQYF
TRBJ2-1,TRBV29-1,CSVVLAGGYNEQFF
TRBJ1-2,TRBV29-1,CSVEHGIGISNYGYTF
TRBJ2-1,TRBV7-9,CASSSAGGSYNEQFF
TRBJ2-1,TRBV9,CASSSRLAGDLSSYNEQFF
TRBJ2-7,TRBV7-9,CASSSVNTPGEQYF
TRBJ2-2,TRBV28,CASSLALTGELFF
TRBJ2-2,TRBV29-1,CSVLRTVTGELFF
TRBJ1-1,TRBV12-5,CASGLETGYLKTEAFF
TRBJ1-1,TRBV6-5,CASSDLLGQGAEAFF
TRBJ2-7,TRBV29-1,CSVEKQGNEQYF
TRBJ2-5,TRBV29-1,CSVDLRGGQETQYF
TRBJ2-1,TRBV6-2/TRBV6-3,CASSYSGLVYNEQFF
TRBJ1-4,TRBV7-3,CASSRPSDTPTNEKLFF
TRBJ2-7,TRBV4-3,CASSQEGKHSYEQYF
TRBJ1-2,TRBV7-9,CASSSGNRGVETGVSLDYGYTF